The 4 T cell receptor beta chains below were found in one sample sequenced in a study of regulatory T cells in long-lasting Graves disease. According to the study, TCR beta libraries were built with iRepertoire HTBI primers and CDR3-region Arm-PCR. TCRdb analysed the multiplex PCR reads with MiXCR anew, one entry per CDR3 protein. The table lists roughly 500,000 distinct CDR3 sequences, 12% to 15% of them singletons. Stated time point: newly diagnosed GD, antithyroid drugs for less than 3 months. PBMC RNA served as the TCR library source. The same specimen was also included in a second study, on T cells in Graves' hyperthyroidism and ophthalmopathy.

Here the sequenced sample was peripheral blood mononuclear cells (PBMCs), taken at new diagnosis, from a patient treated with antithyroid drugs. All receptors come from a woman aged 45 to 65 with Graves disease.

This clonotype was seen repeatedly, ten times or more. This chain joins TRBV7-2 and TRBJ2-7; the match to TRBD2 covers 12 bases. Germline assignment: CDR1 SGHTA and CDR2 FQGNSA. The trim removed 5 bases at V and 4 bases at J, leaving 9 bases unmatched. The CDR3 has 16 residues. CDR3 DNA sequence: TGTGCCAGCAGCCCAACCCTAGCGGGAGGGGAGTACGAGCAGTACTTC. It is translated as CASSPTLAGGEYEQYF.

In this sample, this clonotype turned up once. This may stem from a read error, because a much larger clone lies one nucleotide away. In DNA form, the CDR3 reads TGTGCCGGCAGCGCCCATGGCCGGAACACCGGGGAGCTGTTTTTT. It is translated as CAGSAHGRNTGELFF. J is TRBJ2-2 and V is TRBV7-7; D call uncertain. Germline lookup yields CDR1 SSHAT and CDR2 FNYEAQ (reference sequence). This CDR3 has 15 residues.

This clonotype was detected ten times or more. The chain carries TRBV28 and TRBJ1-1; D is uncertain. The length of the CDR3 is 14 residues. V dropped 5 bases and J dropped 1 base, with 11 bases sitting between them. Germline V gene sequence: CDR1 MDHEN, CDR2 SYDVKM. The CDR3 DNA follows: TGTGCCAGCAGTCGACCACGGGGGAACACTGAAGCTTTCTTT. Translating gives CASSRPRGNTEAFF.

The chain carries TRBV7-6 and TRBJ1-6; D is ambiguous. The length of the CDR3 is 16 residues. V gave up 2 bases and J gave up 6 bases, with 14 bases separating them. The germline CDR1 and CDR2 sequences are SGHVS and FNYEAQ. The CDR3 protein is CASSLKGDTSNSPLHF. CDR3 DNA sequence: TGTGCCAGCAGCTTAAAGGGTGACACATCTAATTCACCCCTCCACTTT.